The 16 T cell receptor beta chains in this list originate from one sample, sequenced in a study of response to subunit inactivated influenza vaccine. TCRdb redid the calling of the RT-PCR reads with MiXCR, one entry per CDR3 protein. The sample contains hundreds of thousands of distinct CDR3 sequences, about 15% of which appear only once. Sample: PBMCs from blood, taken 14 days before vaccination. The receptors were gathered from a man aged 45-60 years who received an inactivated influenza vaccine.

This clonotype was counted ten times or more. V gene TRBV5-1 combines with J gene TRBJ2-4, with 10 nucleotides matching TRBD1. CDR1 and CDR2 (germline): SGHRS, YFSETQ. This CDR3 contains 14 residues. The trim removed 0 bases at V and 7 bases at J, leaving 1 base unmatched. In DNA, the CDR3 is TGCGCCAGCAGCTTGGGGACAGGGGGGAACATTCAGTACTTC. It translates to CASSLGTGGNIQYF.

The chain couples TRBV6-2 or TRBV6-3 to TRBJ2-7; 11 bases line up with TRBD2. The CDR3 is made up of 16 amino acids. The germline V gene has CDR1 MNHEY and CDR2 SVGEGT. V shed 6 bases and J 3 bases; nucleotides not matched to a gene: 10. The CDR3 DNA reads TGTGCCAGCAGATACACCCCGACTAGCGGGATCTACGAGCAGTACTTC. Amino acid sequence: CASRYTPTSGIYEQYF.

The chain links TRBV9 to TRBJ2-7; D is uncertain. V was cut by 0 bases and J by 6 bases, with 10 bases left in between. This CDR3 region has 13 residues. CDR1 and CDR2 (germline): SGDLS, YYNGEE. CDR3 bases: TGTGCCAGCAGCGTAGGAGTAGAATCCGAGCAGTACTTC. Amino acid sequence: CASSVGVESEQYF.

This clonotype was seen more than once but under ten times. This chain joins TRBV20-1 and TRBJ2-1; a weak D match, TRBD2 (6 bases). This CDR3 spans 13 amino acids. Deletions cut 4 bases from V and 7 bases from J, with 14 bases between. The V gene's germline CDR1 is DFQATT and CDR2 SNEGSKA (reference sequence). The CDR3 DNA sequence: TGCAGTGCTAACCCGGGAGCTTGGAATGAGCAGTTCTTC. Amino acids: CSANPGAWNEQFF.

This clonotype was observed many times. The chain recombines TRBV12-3 or TRBV12-4 with TRBJ2-3; 7 nucleotides align to TRBD1. This CDR3 contains 13 residues. After removal of 3 bases from V and 4 bases from J, the junction contained 1 base not matched to a gene. CDR3 DNA: TGTGCCAGCAGTTTGCAGGGGGCAGATACGCAGTATTTT. Translated, it gives CASSLQGADTQYF.

V usage is TRBV7-2 and J usage is TRBJ1-1, with D possibly being TRBD1 (5 bases). The CDR3 is 15 residues long. The germline V gene has CDR1 SGHTA and CDR2 FQGNSA. Trimming took off 6 bases at V and 4 bases at J, with 18 bases between the two ends. DNA for the CDR3: TGTGCCAGCAGGGAAAGGGCAGGGAAAGGCACTGAAGCTTTCTTT. Amino acids: CASRERAGKGTEAFF.

The sample holds a few counts of this clonotype. This chain links TRBV6-2 or TRBV6-3 with TRBJ2-5, with D perhaps TRBD1 (5 bases). V shed 2 bases and J shed 4 bases, with 11 bases lying between them. CDR1 MNHEY and CDR2 SVGEGT come from the germline V gene. This CDR3 spans 14 amino acids. This CDR3 is CASSYGRGPETQYF. As DNA, the CDR3 is TGTGCCAGCAGTTACGGAAGGGGCCCAGAGACCCAGTACTTC.

V usage is TRBV12-3 or TRBV12-4 and J usage is TRBJ1-5; D gene unclear. Trimming shortened V by 1 base and J by 0 bases, and 7 bases separated the two germline ends. This CDR3 spans 15 amino acids. CDR3 in amino acids: CASSLDRYSNQPQHF. CDR3 nucleotide sequence: TGTGCCAGCAGTTTAGACAGATATAGCAATCAGCCCCAGCATTTT.

The rearrangement uses TRBV7-9 and TRBJ1-1; no reliable D call. Germline CDR1 and CDR2: SEHNR and FQNEAQ (reference sequence). Trimming shortened V by 4 bases and J by 8 bases, and 17 bases separated the two germline ends. The CDR3 is made up of 14 amino acids. The chain's CDR3 is CASSSVLSENEAFF. CDR3 DNA: TGTGCCAGCAGCTCAGTTTTGTCGGAGAACGAAGCTTTCTTT.

V gene TRBV6-5 combines with J gene TRBJ1-5; 7 nucleotides agree with TRBD1. V lost 2 bases to trimming and J lost 4 bases; unmatched junction nucleotides: 11. This CDR3 comprises 17 residues. The V gene's germline CDR1 is MNHEY and CDR2 SVGAGI. The CDR3 region has the DNA TGTGCCAGCAGTTACAGGGGACAGCGATCAATGAATCAGCCCCAGCATTTT. It codes for CASSYRGQRSMNQPQHF.

This clonotype was counted only a few times. The CDR3 here is CASSYSGGIQETQYF. CDR3 nucleotides: TGTGCCAGCAGCTATAGCGGGGGCATCCAAGAGACCCAGTACTTC. This chain connects TRBV7-9 to TRBJ2-5, with 9 nucleotides matching TRBD2. The length of the CDR3 is 15 residues. In germline, CDR1 is SEHNR, CDR2 FQNEAQ (reference sequence). V was clipped by 4 bases and J by 1 base; unmatched bases: 4.

In its sample, this clonotype was seen many times. This chain uses TRBV20-1 with TRBJ2-7; TRBD1 is a possible D gene (6 bases). Trimming left V 6 bases short and J 0 bases short, with 18 bases between. The CDR3 has 15 amino acids. The germline gives CDR1 DFQATT, CDR2 SNEGSKA (reference sequence). The CDR3 spells CSAKNPQGPSYEQYF. In DNA form, the CDR3 reads TGCAGTGCCAAGAACCCACAGGGACCCTCCTACGAGCAGTACTTC.

This clonotype was found a few times. The V gene is TRBV7-2, the J gene TRBJ2-3; a weak D match, TRBD1 (7 bases). Germline CDR1 and CDR2: SGHTA and FQGNSA. Trimming stripped 5 bases from V and 5 bases from J, with 20 bases between. CDR3 size: 16 residues. CDR3 loop: CASSRQGGEVGDTQYF. CDR3 nucleotide sequence: TGTGCCAGCAGCCGTCAGGGGGGTGAGGTCGGAGATACGCAGTATTTT.

This clonotype was recorded many times. J is TRBJ2-1 and V is TRBV12-3 or TRBV12-4, with D perhaps matching TRBD2 (5 bases). CDR3 length equals 15 residues. V shed 1 base and J shed 6 bases, with 13 bases lying between them. The CDR3 reads CASSLGGRVGNEQFF. As DNA, the CDR3 is TGTGCCAGCAGTTTAGGAGGGAGAGTCGGCAATGAGCAGTTCTTC.

The chain uses TRBV6-2 or TRBV6-3 and TRBJ2-4, with a possible D match to TRBD2 (6 bases). The germline V and J ends were trimmed by 7 bases and 7 bases, with 17 bases remaining between them. Germline values: CDR1 MNHEY, CDR2 SVGEGT. CDR3 length: 14 residues. CDR3: CASTRAGSMNIQYF. The CDR3, as DNA: TGTGCCAGCACCCGAGCGGGCTCAATGAACATTCAGTACTTC.

This clonotype came up many times. The chain joins TRBV11-2 to TRBJ2-1; TRBD1 aligns across 7 bases. There are 13 residues in the CDR3. Germline loops: CDR1 SGHAT, CDR2 FQNNGV. Germline trimming cut 3 bases from V and 5 bases from J; bases unmatched to any gene: 1. CDR3 coding DNA: TGTGCCAGCAGCTTGGACAGGCACAATGAGCAGTTCTTC. This codes for CASSLDRHNEQFF.